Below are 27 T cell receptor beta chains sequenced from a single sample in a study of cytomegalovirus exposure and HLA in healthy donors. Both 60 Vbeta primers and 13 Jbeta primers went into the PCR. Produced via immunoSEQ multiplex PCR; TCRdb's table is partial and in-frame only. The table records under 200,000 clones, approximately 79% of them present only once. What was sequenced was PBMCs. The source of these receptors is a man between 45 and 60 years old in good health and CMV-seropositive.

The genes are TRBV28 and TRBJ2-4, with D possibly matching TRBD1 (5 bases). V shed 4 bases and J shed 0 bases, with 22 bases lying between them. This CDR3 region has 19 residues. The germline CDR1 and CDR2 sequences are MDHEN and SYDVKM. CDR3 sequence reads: CASSSTPLRDRIAKNIQYF. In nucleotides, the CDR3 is TGTGCCAGCAGTTCCACCCCCCTTCGCGACAGAATAGCCAAAAACATTCAGTACTTC.

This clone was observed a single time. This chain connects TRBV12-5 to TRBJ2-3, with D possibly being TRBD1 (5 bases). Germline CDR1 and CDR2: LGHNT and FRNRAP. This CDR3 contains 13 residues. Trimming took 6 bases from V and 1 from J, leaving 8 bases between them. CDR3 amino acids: CASGVGGTDTQYF. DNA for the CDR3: TGTGCTAGTGGCGTAGGGGGCACAGATACGCAGTATTTT.

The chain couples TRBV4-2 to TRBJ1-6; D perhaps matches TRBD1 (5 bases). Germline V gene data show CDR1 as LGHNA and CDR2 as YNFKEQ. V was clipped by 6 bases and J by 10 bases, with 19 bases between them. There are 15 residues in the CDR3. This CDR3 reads CASRSPGGEESPLHF. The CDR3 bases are TGTGCCAGCAGGTCCCCGGGAGGGGAGGAATCACCCCTCCACTTT.

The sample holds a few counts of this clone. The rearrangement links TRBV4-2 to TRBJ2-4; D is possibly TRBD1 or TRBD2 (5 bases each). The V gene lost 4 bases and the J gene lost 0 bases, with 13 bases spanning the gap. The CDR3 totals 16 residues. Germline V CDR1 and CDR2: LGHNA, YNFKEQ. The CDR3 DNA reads TGTGCCAGCAGCCGAGAGGGGAGTTTAGCCAAAAACATTCAGTACTTC. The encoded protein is CASSREGSLAKNIQYF.

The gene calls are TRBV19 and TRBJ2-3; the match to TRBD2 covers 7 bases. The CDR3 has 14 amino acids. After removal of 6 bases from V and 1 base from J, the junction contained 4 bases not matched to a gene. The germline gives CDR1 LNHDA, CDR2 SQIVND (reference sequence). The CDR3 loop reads CASRRTSGTDTQYF. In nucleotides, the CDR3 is TGTGCCAGTAGGAGGACTAGTGGCACAGATACGCAGTATTTT. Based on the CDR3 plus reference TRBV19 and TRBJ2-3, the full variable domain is DGGITQSPKYLFRKEGQNVTLSCEQNLNHDAMYWYRQDPGQGLRLIYYSQIVNDFQKGDIAEGYSVSREKKESFPLTVTSAQKNPTAFYLCASRRTSGTDTQYFGPGTRLTVL.

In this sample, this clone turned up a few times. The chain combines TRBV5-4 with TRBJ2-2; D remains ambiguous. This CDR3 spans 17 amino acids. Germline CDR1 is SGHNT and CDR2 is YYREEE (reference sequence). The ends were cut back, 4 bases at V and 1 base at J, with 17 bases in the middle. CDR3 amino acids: CASSPGAAYGNTGELFF. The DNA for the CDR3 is TGTGCCAGCAGCCCTGGTGCGGCCTACGGGAACACCGGGGAGCTGTTTTTT.

Written as DNA, the CDR3 is TGTGCCAGCTCACCCCGGCTAGCGGGGGTCTCCGTTCAAGAGACCCAGTACTTC. Amino acids: CASSPRLAGVSVQETQYF. V and J are TRBV18 and TRBJ2-5; 10 nucleotides line up with TRBD2. With 3 bases clipped from V and 2 bases from J, the junction kept 12 bases outside the gene matches. The CDR3 consists of 18 residues. Looked up from germline, CDR1 is KGHSH and CDR2 is LQKENI.

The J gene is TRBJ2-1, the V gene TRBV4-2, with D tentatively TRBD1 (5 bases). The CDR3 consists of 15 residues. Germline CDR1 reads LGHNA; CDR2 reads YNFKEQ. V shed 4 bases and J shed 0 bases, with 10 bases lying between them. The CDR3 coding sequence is TGTGCCAGCAGCCGAGAGACAGCCTCCTACAATGAGCAGTTCTTC. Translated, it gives CASSRETASYNEQFF.

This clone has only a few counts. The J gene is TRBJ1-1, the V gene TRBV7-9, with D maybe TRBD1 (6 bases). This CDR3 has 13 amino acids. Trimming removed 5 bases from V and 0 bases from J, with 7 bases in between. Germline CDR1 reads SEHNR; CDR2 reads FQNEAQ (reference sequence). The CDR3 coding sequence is TGTGCCAGCAGCAACAGGGTGAACACTGAAGCTTTCTTT. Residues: CASSNRVNTEAFF.

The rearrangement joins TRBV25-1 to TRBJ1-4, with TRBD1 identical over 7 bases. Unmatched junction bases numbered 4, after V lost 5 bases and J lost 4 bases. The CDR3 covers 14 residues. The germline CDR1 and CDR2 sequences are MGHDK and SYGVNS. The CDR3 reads CASSRQGRNEKLFF. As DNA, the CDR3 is TGTGCCAGCAGTCGACAGGGCCGTAATGAAAAACTGTTTTTT.

The CDR3 DNA is TGTGCCAGCAGCTTGGGAGATCCCTATGGCTACACCTTC. Translating gives CASSLGDPYGYTF. The chain has TRBV5-6 and TRBJ1-2; no clear D. The length of the CDR3 is 13 residues. CDR1 and CDR2 (germline): SGHDT, YYEEEE. Deletions cut 0 bases from V and 4 bases from J, with 7 bases between. The variable domain in full, with the rest retrieved from reference TRBV5-6 and TRBJ1-2, is DAGVTQSPTHLIKTRGQQVTLRCSPKSGHDTVSWYQQALGQGPQFIFQYYEEEERQRGNFPDRFSGHQFPNYSSELNVNALLLGDSALYLCASSLGDPYGYTFGSGTRLTVV.

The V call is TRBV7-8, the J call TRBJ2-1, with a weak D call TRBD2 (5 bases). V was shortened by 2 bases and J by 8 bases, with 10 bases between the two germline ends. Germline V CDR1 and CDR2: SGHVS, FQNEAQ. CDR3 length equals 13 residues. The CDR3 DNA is TGTGCCAGCAGCTTAACGTCGGGGTATGAGCAGTTCTTC. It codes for CASSLTSGYEQFF.

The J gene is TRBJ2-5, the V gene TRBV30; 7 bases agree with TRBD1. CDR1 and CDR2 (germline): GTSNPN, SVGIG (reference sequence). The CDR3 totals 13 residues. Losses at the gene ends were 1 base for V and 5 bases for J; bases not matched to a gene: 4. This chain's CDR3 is CAWSEDRVETQYF. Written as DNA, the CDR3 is TGTGCCTGGAGTGAAGACAGGGTCGAGACCCAGTACTTC.

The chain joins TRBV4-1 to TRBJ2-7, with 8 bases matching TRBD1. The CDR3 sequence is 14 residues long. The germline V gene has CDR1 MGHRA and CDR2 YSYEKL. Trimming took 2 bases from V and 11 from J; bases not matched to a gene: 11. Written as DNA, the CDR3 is TGCGCCAGCAGCCAATCCGCGGGACAGGCGTCGAAGTACTTC. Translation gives CASSQSAGQASKYF.

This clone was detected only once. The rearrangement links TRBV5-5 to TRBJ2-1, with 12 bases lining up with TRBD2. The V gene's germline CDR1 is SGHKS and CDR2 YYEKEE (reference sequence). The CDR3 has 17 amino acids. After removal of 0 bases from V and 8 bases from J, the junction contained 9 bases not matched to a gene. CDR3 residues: CASSLGLAGVPRDEQFF. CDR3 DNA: TGTGCCAGCAGCTTGGGACTAGCGGGGGTGCCGAGGGATGAGCAGTTCTTC.

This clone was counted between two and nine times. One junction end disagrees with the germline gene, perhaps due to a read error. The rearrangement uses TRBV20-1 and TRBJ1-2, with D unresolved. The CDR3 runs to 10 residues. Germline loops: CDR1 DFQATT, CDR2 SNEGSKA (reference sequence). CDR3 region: CSAAAYGYTF. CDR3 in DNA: TGTAGTGCGGCCGCTTATGGCTACACCTTC.

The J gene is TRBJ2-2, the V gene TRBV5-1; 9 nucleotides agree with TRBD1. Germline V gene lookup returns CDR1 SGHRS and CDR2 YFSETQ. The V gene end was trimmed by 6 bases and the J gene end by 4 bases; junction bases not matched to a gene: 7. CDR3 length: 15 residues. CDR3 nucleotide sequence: TGCGCCAGCACCTACAGGGGGCAGGGCACCGGGGAGCTGTTTTTT. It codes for CASTYRGQGTGELFF.

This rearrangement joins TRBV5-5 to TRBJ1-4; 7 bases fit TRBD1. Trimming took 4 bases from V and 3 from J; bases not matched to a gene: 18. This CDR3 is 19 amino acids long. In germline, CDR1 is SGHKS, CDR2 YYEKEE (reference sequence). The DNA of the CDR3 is TGTGCCAGCAGCCGTACTTCCGGGACAGCCTCAGTCGCTAATGAAAAACTGTTTTTT. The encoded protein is CASSRTSGTASVANEKLFF. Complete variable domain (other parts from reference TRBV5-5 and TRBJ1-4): DAGVTQSPTHLIKTRGQQVTLRCSPISGHKSVSWYQQVLGQGPQFIFQYYEKEERGRGNFPDRFSARQFPNYSSELNVNALLLGDSALYLCASSRTSGTASVANEKLFFGSGTQLSVL.

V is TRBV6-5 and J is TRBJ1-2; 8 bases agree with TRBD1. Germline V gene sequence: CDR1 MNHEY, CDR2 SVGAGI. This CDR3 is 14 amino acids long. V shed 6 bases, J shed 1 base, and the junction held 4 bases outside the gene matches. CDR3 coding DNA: TGTGCCAGCAGCCGACAGGGGAATAACTATGGCTACACCTTC. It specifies CASSRQGNNYGYTF.

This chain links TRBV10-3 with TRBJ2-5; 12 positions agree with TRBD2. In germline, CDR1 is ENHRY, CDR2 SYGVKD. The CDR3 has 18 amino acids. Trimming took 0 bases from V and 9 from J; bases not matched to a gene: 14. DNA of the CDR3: TGTGCCATCAGTGAGTCCCGGACTAGCGGGGTCCTCGCGGGACCCCAGTACTTC. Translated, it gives CAISESRTSGVLAGPQYF.

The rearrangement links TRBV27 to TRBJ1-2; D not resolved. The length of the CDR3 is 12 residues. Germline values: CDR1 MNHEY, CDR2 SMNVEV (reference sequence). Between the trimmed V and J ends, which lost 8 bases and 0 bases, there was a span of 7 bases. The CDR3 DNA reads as TGTGCCAGCGGAGGCCCTAACTATGGCTACACCTTC. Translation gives CASGGPNYGYTF.

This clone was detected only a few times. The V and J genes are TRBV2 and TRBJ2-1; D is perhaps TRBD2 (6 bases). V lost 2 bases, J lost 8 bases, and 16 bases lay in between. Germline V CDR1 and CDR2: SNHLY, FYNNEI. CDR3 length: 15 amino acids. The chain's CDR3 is CASSEKLLARYEQFF. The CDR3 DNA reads TGTGCCAGCAGTGAAAAGCTACTAGCTCGGTATGAGCAGTTCTTC.

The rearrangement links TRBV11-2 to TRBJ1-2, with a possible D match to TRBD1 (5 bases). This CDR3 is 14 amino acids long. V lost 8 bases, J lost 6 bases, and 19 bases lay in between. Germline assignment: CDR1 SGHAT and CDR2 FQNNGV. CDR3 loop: CASGTGFGHDGYTF. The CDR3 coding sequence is TGTGCCAGCGGTACAGGCTTCGGTCACGATGGCTACACCTTC.

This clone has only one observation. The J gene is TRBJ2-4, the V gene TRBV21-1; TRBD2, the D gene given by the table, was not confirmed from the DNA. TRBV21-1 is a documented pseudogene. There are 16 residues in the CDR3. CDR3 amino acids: CASSPLAALAKNIQYF. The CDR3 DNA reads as TGTGCCAGCAGCCCTCTTGCGGCTCTAGCCAAAAACATTCAGTACTTC.

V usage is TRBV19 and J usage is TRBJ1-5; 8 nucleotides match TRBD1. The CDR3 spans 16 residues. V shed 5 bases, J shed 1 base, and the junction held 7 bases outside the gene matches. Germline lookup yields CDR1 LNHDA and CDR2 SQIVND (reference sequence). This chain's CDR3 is CASSADRAESNQPQHF. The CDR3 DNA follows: TGTGCCAGTAGTGCGGACAGGGCGGAAAGCAATCAGCCCCAGCATTTT.

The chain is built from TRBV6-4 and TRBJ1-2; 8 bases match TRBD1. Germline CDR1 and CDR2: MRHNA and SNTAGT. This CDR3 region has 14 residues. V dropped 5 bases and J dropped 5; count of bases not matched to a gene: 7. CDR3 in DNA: TGTGCCAGCAGTTCGACAGGGGATAGGTATGGCTACACCTTC. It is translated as CASSSTGDRYGYTF.

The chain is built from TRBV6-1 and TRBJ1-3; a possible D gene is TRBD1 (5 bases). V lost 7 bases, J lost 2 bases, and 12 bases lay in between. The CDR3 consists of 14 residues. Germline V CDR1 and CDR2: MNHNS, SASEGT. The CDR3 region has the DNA TGTGCCAGCACCTCCGGGGGGGCTGGAAACACCATATATTTT. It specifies CASTSGGAGNTIYF.